These 32 T cell receptor beta chains share one sample of origin, sequenced in a study of shared clonotypes between healthy human individuals. Sequenced by immunoSEQ multiplex PCR; TCRdb stores in-frame clones only, minus some. The sample shows some 2,000,000 clones, roughly 95% of them seen only once. Sequences were obtained from naive CD4+ T cells sorted from blood. As to subset: CD45RA+ positively selected. All receptors come from a man between 18 and 35 years old in good health.

This chain joins TRBV2 and TRBJ2-7, with 8 bases fitting TRBD2. The CDR3 has 12 amino acids. Per the germline V gene, CDR1 is SNHLY and CDR2 is FYNNEI. With V trimmed by 6 bases and J by 4 bases, 2 bases remained unmatched. This chain's CDR3 is CASRLAAYEQYF. The CDR3 DNA sequence: TGTGCCAGCAGACTAGCGGCATACGAGCAGTACTTC. The full variable domain, in which reference TRBV2 and TRBJ2-7 provide the parts outside the CDR3, is EPEVTQTPSHQVTQMGQEVILRCVPISNHLYFYWYRQILGQKVEFLVSFYNNEISEKSEIFDDQFSVERPDGSNFTLKIRSTKLEDSAMYFCASRLAAYEQYFGPGTRLTVT.

The V gene is TRBV18, the J gene TRBJ2-7; TRBD1 agrees at 8 bases. The CDR3 runs to 17 residues. J gave up 9 bases and V 6 bases, and 22 bases lay outside the gene matches. Germline assignment: CDR1 KGHSH and CDR2 LQKENI. The CDR3 sequence is CASSRSGPGQDKSGQYF. The CDR3 DNA follows: TGTGCCAGCTCCCGCTCAGGACCGGGACAGGACAAAAGCGGGCAGTACTTC.

CDR3 in DNA: TGTGCCAGTAGTATTTTGGGTCTTGAACAGCCCCAGCATTTT. Translated, it gives CASSILGLEQPQHF. V and J are TRBV19 and TRBJ1-5; D not certain. Germline loops: CDR1 LNHDA, CDR2 SQIVND (reference sequence). The CDR3 runs to 14 residues. Trimming removed 3 bases from V and 7 bases from J, with 13 bases in between.

The chain recombines TRBV4-1 with TRBJ2-7, with 9 bases identical to TRBD2. The CDR3 contains 15 residues. Germline CDR1 reads MGHRA; CDR2 reads YSYEKL. After removal of 2 bases from V and 3 bases from J, the junction contained 5 bases not matched to a gene. Written as DNA, the CDR3 is TGCGCCAGCAGCCAAAGAGCGGGGGGCATCTACGAGCAGTACTTC. It translates to CASSQRAGGIYEQYF.

V is TRBV9 and J is TRBJ1-1; tentative D call: TRBD1 (6 bases). The CDR3 contains 14 residues. Germline CDR1 and CDR2: SGDLS and YYNGEE. V was cut by 2 bases and J by 0 bases, with 8 bases left in between. The CDR3 DNA reads as TGTGCCAGCAGCGTTCAGGGGATGAACACTGAAGCTTTCTTT. It codes for CASSVQGMNTEAFF.

The genes are TRBV7-8 and TRBJ2-1, with 8 nucleotides matching TRBD1. Germline V lookup: CDR1 SGHVS, CDR2 FQNEAQ. The CDR3 has 14 residues. V gave up 5 bases and J gave up 9 bases; unmatched junction bases: 9. CDR3 region: CASSARGLEGEQFF. CDR3 nucleotides: TGTGCCAGCAGCGCCAGGGGGCTGGAGGGTGAGCAGTTCTTC.

The chain uses TRBV6-6 and TRBJ2-2, with a tentative D call TRBD2 (6 bases). This CDR3 has 15 residues. With 2 bases removed from V and 2 bases from J, the gap between germline ends came to 9 bases. Germline CDR1 reads MNHNY; CDR2 reads SVGAGI (reference sequence). The CDR3 spells CASSYLGGNTGELFF. The DNA of the CDR3 is TGTGCCAGCAGTTACCTGGGGGGTAACACCGGGGAGCTGTTTTTT.

The V and J genes are TRBV9 and TRBJ2-7; 8 positions agree with TRBD1. The CDR3 consists of 13 residues. J was trimmed by 3 bases and V by 6 bases; bases with no gene match: 5. Germline V lookup: CDR1 SGDLS, CDR2 YYNGEE. The CDR3 loop reads CASIGRGLYEQYF. For the CDR3, the DNA is TGTGCCAGCATCGGCAGGGGGCTCTACGAGCAGTACTTC.

J is TRBJ1-1 and V is TRBV5-1; 9 bases align to TRBD1. The CDR3 sequence is 13 residues long. With 4 bases clipped from V and 8 bases from J, the junction kept 6 bases outside the gene matches. Germline V gives CDR1 SGHRS, CDR2 YFSETQ. CDR3 nucleotide sequence: TGCGCCAGCAGCCTGGGACAGGGAATGGAAGCTTTCTTT. It codes for CASSLGQGMEAFF.

The chain links TRBV12-5 to TRBJ2-1, with 8 bases that match TRBD2. This CDR3 has 15 residues. Germline CDR1 LGHNT, CDR2 FRNRAP. With V trimmed by 7 bases and J by 3 bases, 8 bases remained unmatched. For the CDR3, the DNA is TGTGCTAGTGACTCGGCGGGAGGATTCTACAATGAGCAGTTCTTC. It codes for CASDSAGGFYNEQFF. Full variable domain (missing parts from reference TRBV12-5 and TRBJ2-1): DARVTQTPRHKVTEMGQEVTMRCQPILGHNTVFWYRQTMMQGLELLAYFRNRAPLDDSGMPKDRFSAEMPDATLATLKIQPSEPRDSAVYFCASDSAGGFYNEQFFGPGTRLTVL.

The rearrangement uses TRBV5-6 and TRBJ1-6, with a weak D call TRBD1 (5 bases). Germline V gives CDR1 SGHDT, CDR2 YYEEEE. Trimming shortened V by 0 bases and J by 6 bases, and 13 bases separated the two germline ends. The CDR3 is 16 residues long. CDR3 region: CASSLVGGSRNSPLHF. As DNA, the CDR3 is TGTGCCAGCAGCTTGGTCGGGGGATCTCGTAATTCACCCCTCCACTTT.

This clone was counted once. This sequence joins TRBV30 and TRBJ2-7, with D perhaps matching TRBD1 or TRBD2 (5 bases each). CDR1 and CDR2 (germline): GTSNPN, SVGIG (reference sequence). The V end was cut by 3 bases, the J end by 0 bases, with 15 bases between. CDR3 size: 15 residues. The CDR3 nucleotides read TGTGCCTGGAGCCACAGGAGGCCGGGCTCCTACGAGCAGTACTTC. As protein: CAWSHRRPGSYEQYF.

This rearrangement joins TRBV7-2 to TRBJ1-5, with D tentatively TRBD1 (5 bases). CDR1 SGHTA and CDR2 FQGNSA come from the germline V gene. The CDR3 has 14 residues. V was pared by 1 base and J by 9 bases, with 13 bases between. CDR3 in amino acids: CASSLVDSRPPQHF. The CDR3 coding sequence is TGTGCCAGCAGCTTAGTTGACAGCCGACCGCCCCAGCATTTT.

In regard to this clone: This sample includes further DNA sequences coding for the same CDR3. The chain uses TRBV6-4 and TRBJ2-7; no reliable D call. The germline gives CDR1 MRHNA, CDR2 SNTAGT. The CDR3 is 13 residues long. V was shortened by 0 bases and J by 4 bases, with 7 bases between the two germline ends. In DNA form, the CDR3 reads TGTGCCAGCAGTGACTCGAGTCCTTACGAGCAGTACTTC. It yields the protein CASSDSSPYEQYF.

This chain joins TRBV6-1 and TRBJ2-7, with TRBD1 matching over 9 bases. Germline V gives CDR1 MNHNS, CDR2 SASEGT. The CDR3 length is 17 residues. With 4 bases clipped from V and 2 bases from J, the junction kept 12 bases outside the gene matches. This CDR3 is CASSAISGTGTTYEQYF. The CDR3 DNA follows: TGTGCCAGCAGTGCGATCTCCGGGACAGGGACGACCTACGAGCAGTACTTC.

This clone came up once. The chain employs TRBV5-5 and TRBJ1-5, with D possibly TRBD1 on 5 matching bases. This CDR3 comprises 16 residues. Germline values: CDR1 SGHKS, CDR2 YYEKEE (reference sequence). V was shortened by 3 bases and J by 6 bases, with 19 bases between the two germline ends. The CDR3 DNA sequence: TGTGCCAGCAGCTGGGATCCCTTGGGAGGGGTTCAGCCCCAGCATTTT. Its protein is CASSWDPLGGVQPQHF.

A word on this clone: This same CDR3 is encoded by further DNA sequences in the sample. V and J are TRBV20-1 and TRBJ2-3; D is uncertain. Germline lookup yields CDR1 DFQATT and CDR2 SNEGSKA (reference sequence). The length of the CDR3 is 10 residues. V lost 3 bases and J lost 6, with 4 bases in between. CDR3: CSASHDTQYF. CDR3 bases: TGCAGTGCTAGCCATGATACGCAGTATTTT.

The J gene is TRBJ1-2, the V gene TRBV19, with D tentatively TRBD1 (5 bases). CDR1 and CDR2 from the germline V gene are LNHDA and SQIVND (reference sequence). The CDR3 has 16 residues. V gave up 6 bases and J gave up 2 bases, with 19 bases separating them. CDR3 residues: CASSLNGLGTNYGYTF. DNA of the CDR3: TGTGCCAGTAGCCTAAATGGGCTGGGGACGAACTATGGCTACACCTTC.

V usage is TRBV19 and J usage is TRBJ1-5; maybe TRBD1 (5 bases). The CDR3 has 13 amino acids. Germline values: CDR1 LNHDA, CDR2 SQIVND (reference sequence). V lost 5 bases and J lost 4, with 9 bases in between. The CDR3 coding sequence is TGTGCCAGTAGTGGTAAGGGGAATCAGCCCCAGCATTTT. It codes for CASSGKGNQPQHF.

The chain uses TRBV6-1 and TRBJ1-2; no clear D gene. This CDR3 is built from 14 residues. CDR1 and CDR2 from the germline V gene are MNHNS and SASEGT. Trimming left V 6 bases short and J 4 bases short, with 15 bases between. The CDR3 DNA reads TGTGCCAGCAGCGAGTTGATGGTGATCTATGGCTACACCTTC. It codes for CASSELMVIYGYTF.

The V gene is TRBV6-6, the J gene TRBJ1-1; 7 bases fit TRBD1. Germline CDR1 reads MNHNY; CDR2 reads SVGAGI (reference sequence). This CDR3 is built from 13 residues. V lost 8 bases and J lost 4; bases outside the gene matches: 7. The CDR3, as DNA: TGTGCCAGCGGAGGGGGCTTTGGCACTGAAGCTTTCTTT. Encoded protein: CASGGGFGTEAFF.

The chain recombines TRBV10-3 with TRBJ2-2, with 9 bases matching TRBD1. Germline assignment: CDR1 ENHRY and CDR2 SYGVKD. The V and J ends lost 5 bases and 1 base, in that order; junction bases with no gene match: 5. CDR3 length: 16 residues. The DNA for the CDR3 is TGTGCCATCAGTAGTACAGGGGGCCTGAACACCGGGGAGCTGTTTTTT. It translates to CAISSTGGLNTGELFF.

The rearrangement uses TRBV12-5 and TRBJ2-1; no firm D call. Trimming cost V 4 bases and J 7 bases, with 14 bases left between them. This CDR3 is 14 amino acids long. CDR1 is LGHNT and CDR2 is FRNRAP in the germline V gene. CDR3 in amino acids: CASGSLMRSNEQFF. In DNA, the CDR3 is TGTGCTAGTGGTTCCCTAATGAGGAGTAATGAGCAGTTCTTC.

The chain combines TRBV5-1 with TRBJ2-7; 7 bases map to TRBD1. Trimming cost V 4 bases and J 2 bases; bases outside gene matches: 6. The CDR3 consists of 14 residues. From germline, CDR1 is SGHRS and CDR2 YFSETQ. The CDR3 sequence is CASSPDRHPYEQYF. The CDR3 region has the DNA TGCGCCAGCAGCCCGGACAGGCATCCCTACGAGCAGTACTTC. The complete variable domain, with remaining parts taken from reference TRBV5-1 and TRBJ2-7, reads KAGVTQTPRYLIKTRGQQVTLSCSPISGHRSVSWYQQTPGQGLQFLFEYFSETQRNKGNFPGRFSGRQFSNSRSEMNVSTLELGDSALYLCASSPDRHPYEQYFGPGTRLTVT.

To note about this clone: This sample includes further DNA sequences coding for the same CDR3. The chain is built from TRBV9 and TRBJ2-3; no firm D call. CDR3 size: 12 residues. Trimming removed 0 bases at V and 5 bases at J, with 4 bases between. In germline, CDR1 is SGDLS, CDR2 YYNGEE. CDR3 loop: CASSVAGDTQYF. The CDR3 DNA reads TGTGCCAGCAGCGTAGCCGGAGATACGCAGTATTTT.

This chain joins TRBV5-4 and TRBJ2-3, with 9 bases aligning to TRBD2. CDR1 and CDR2 from the germline V gene are SGHNT and YYREEE (reference sequence). The CDR3 totals 16 residues. Losses at the gene ends were 4 bases for V and 1 base for J; bases not matched to a gene: 7. CDR3 DNA sequence: TGTGCCAGCAGCCCCCCTAAGCGGGGGGGCACAGATACGCAGTATTTT. Encoded protein: CASSPPKRGGTDTQYF.

The J gene is TRBJ1-5, the V gene TRBV6-6; D is unclear. Germline CDR1 MNHNY, CDR2 SVGAGI (reference sequence). Trimming removed 2 bases from V and 0 bases from J, with 11 bases in between. The CDR3 runs to 16 residues. The CDR3 protein is CASSYGPGYSNQPQHF. The CDR3 coding sequence is TGTGCCAGCAGTTACGGGCCAGGCTATAGCAATCAGCCCCAGCATTTT.

The CDR3 spells CASSSPRGAGEKDTEAFF. As DNA, the CDR3 is TGTGCCAGCAGCTCCCCAAGGGGGGCCGGGGAGAAGGACACTGAAGCTTTCTTT. V is TRBV7-9 and J is TRBJ1-1, with D perhaps TRBD1 (6 bases). The CDR3 has 18 amino acids. V was shortened by 4 bases and J by 3 bases, with 24 bases between the two germline ends. Germline V gives CDR1 SEHNR, CDR2 FQNEAQ (reference sequence).

The rearrangement links TRBV30 to TRBJ2-2; TRBD1 is a possible D gene (5 bases). V was pared by 0 bases and J by 4 bases, with 15 bases between. CDR3 length equals 16 residues. The V gene's germline CDR1 is GTSNPN and CDR2 SVGIG (reference sequence). CDR3 sequence reads: CAWSVQEKALTGELFF. The CDR3 nucleotides are TGTGCCTGGAGTGTACAGGAGAAGGCCCTCACCGGGGAGCTGTTTTTT.

The V call is TRBV18, the J call TRBJ1-3; D gene unclear. V was pared by 1 base and J by 4 bases, with 11 bases between. Germline V gene lookup returns CDR1 KGHSH and CDR2 LQKENI. The CDR3 has 15 amino acids. This chain's CDR3 is CASSPLPDPGNTIYF. Written as DNA, the CDR3 is TGTGCCAGCTCACCACTTCCGGACCCCGGAAACACCATATATTTT.

The V call is TRBV7-2, the J call TRBJ2-7; 8 nucleotides match TRBD2. The CDR3 covers 16 residues. Germline values: CDR1 SGHTA, CDR2 FQGNSA. After removal of 2 bases from V and 0 bases from J, the junction contained 6 bases not matched to a gene. The CDR3 DNA reads TGTGCCAGCAGCTTAAGGGCTGGGACTAGCTCCTACGAGCAGTACTTC. It is translated as CASSLRAGTSSYEQYF.

This clone was picked up one time. The identical CDR3 is also encoded by other nucleotide sequences in the sample. The gene calls are TRBV18 and TRBJ1-4, with D perhaps matching TRBD1 (5 bases). V was clipped by 0 bases and J by 0 bases, with 5 bases between them. Germline CDR1 KGHSH, CDR2 LQKENI. This CDR3 has 15 residues. CDR3 in amino acids: CASSPPGATNEKLFF. In DNA form, the CDR3 reads TGTGCCAGCTCACCACCAGGGGCAACTAATGAAAAACTGTTTTTT.